This T cell receptor (beta chain) was retrieved from a study of shared clonotypes between healthy human individuals. Study overall: The study used three CD4 naive, three CD4 memory, two CD8 naive and one CD8 memory plate per donor.

It was 200 ng DNA, 25,000 to 35,000 T cell genomes, that sorted-subset replicate PCRs used. Generated by immunoSEQ multiplex PCR, the TCRdb table keeps only in-frame clones and is missing some. The top ten clones hold 24% of a sample with hundreds of thousands of clones, about 91% of them seen once. The V gene's germline CDR1 is MDHEN and CDR2 SYDVKM. The CDR3 has 13 amino acids. Trimming took off 3 bases at V and 1 base at J, with 6 bases between the two ends. The naive CD8 fraction comprised CD45RO-negative cells positively selected for CCR7 and excluded terminally differentiated effector memory CD45RA+ cells. Free of recent acute infections or vaccinations, the donors were healthy HIV-negative adults.

The source is a young man in good health. The sample was naive CD8+ T cells sorted from blood. The chain has TRBV28 and TRBJ1-2; the D is unclear. The CDR3: CASSFDGNYGYTF. The CDR3 DNA is TGTGCCAGCAGTTTTGACGGTAACTATGGCTACACCTTC.